The 22 T cell receptor beta chains below were found in one sample sequenced in a study of cytomegalovirus exposure and HLA in healthy donors. Assay: immunoSEQ multiplex PCR; the TCRdb copy retains only in-frame clones and omits some. The sample records 180,000 or so clones, roughly nine tenths being singletons. Sequenced sample: PBMCs. These receptors were taken from a man aged 30-40 years in good health and CMV-seropositive.

J is TRBJ2-2 and V is TRBV5-1; 8 nucleotides agree with TRBD2. V dropped 6 bases and J dropped 3; count of bases not matched to a gene: 4. Germline V lookup: CDR1 SGHRS, CDR2 YFSETQ. The CDR3 is made up of 14 amino acids. CDR3 loop: CASKPGGDTGELFF. The DNA of the CDR3 is TGCGCCAGCAAACCGGGAGGGGACACCGGGGAGCTGTTTTTT.

The V and J genes are TRBV7-8 and TRBJ1-6; 8 bases agree with TRBD1. The CDR3 contains 18 residues. The V gene end was trimmed by 3 bases and the J gene end by 10 bases; junction bases not matched to a gene: 17. The germline gives CDR1 SGHVS, CDR2 FQNEAQ. CDR3 DNA sequence: TGTGCCAGCAGCTTCGGGGGTTCGGTTGGGGACAGGTGGTCACCCCTCCACTTT. Protein product: CASSFGGSVGDRWSPLHF.

This chain uses TRBV7-6 with TRBJ2-7; TRBD2 might be the D (5 bases). The CDR3 spans 14 residues. Germline CDR1 reads SGHVS; CDR2 reads FNYEAQ. Trimming removed 2 bases from V and 2 bases from J, with 10 bases in between. CDR3 protein: CASSLLEGAYEQYF. The DNA for the CDR3 is TGTGCCAGCAGCTTATTAGAGGGAGCCTACGAGCAGTACTTC.

The CDR3: CASSFLTSSPNEQFF. CDR3 in DNA: TGTGCCAGCAGTTTTTTGACTAGTAGCCCCAATGAGCAGTTCTTC. V is TRBV27 and J is TRBJ2-1, with a possible D match to TRBD2 (6 bases). This CDR3 is 15 amino acids long. V shed 3 bases and J shed 6 bases, with 15 bases lying between them. Germline lookup yields CDR1 MNHEY and CDR2 SMNVEV (reference sequence).

The rearrangement uses TRBV11-2 and TRBJ2-3; weak D call: TRBD2 (6 bases). Germline V gene lookup returns CDR1 SGHAT and CDR2 FQNNGV. V was pared by 3 bases and J by 0 bases, with 13 bases between. The CDR3 extends over 16 amino acids. The DNA for the CDR3 is TGTGCCAGCAGCTTGGCGGGTGGGGGGAGCACAGATACGCAGTATTTT. This sequence encodes CASSLAGGGSTDTQYF.

V gene TRBV9 combines with J gene TRBJ2-1; D perhaps matches TRBD1 (5 bases). CDR1 is SGDLS, CDR2 YYNGEE, per germline. The V end lost 4 bases, the J end lost 7 bases, and 12 bases lay between the germline ends. This CDR3 has 13 amino acids. CDR3 nucleotides: TGTGCCAGCAGCCCAAGGGGTGTGAATGAGCAGTTCTTC. Translation: CASSPRGVNEQFF.

The chain couples TRBV28 to TRBJ2-1; 9 bases match TRBD2. The germline CDR1 and CDR2 sequences are MDHEN and SYDVKM. The CDR3 has 15 amino acids. Trimming cost V 5 bases and J 2 bases; bases outside gene matches: 4. CDR3 DNA: TGTGCCAGCAGTCTGAGCGGGGGGCCCTACAATGAGCAGTTCTTC. It specifies CASSLSGGPYNEQFF.

This clone was recorded once. The chain uses TRBV27 and TRBJ2-3; D unclear. This CDR3 has 16 amino acids. Germline V CDR1 and CDR2: MNHEY, SMNVEV (reference sequence). V lost 4 bases, J lost 1 base, and 15 bases lay in between. The CDR3 DNA reads TGTGCCAGCAGTTCGCAGAAGGTGCAGGGCACAGATACGCAGTATTTT. Translating it yields CASSSQKVQGTDTQYF.

The chain joins TRBV6-6 to TRBJ2-3; 9 nucleotides agree with TRBD2. This CDR3 is 15 amino acids long. The V gene end was trimmed by 8 bases and the J gene end by 0 bases; junction bases not matched to a gene: 6. Germline V gives CDR1 MNHNY, CDR2 SVGAGI (reference sequence). The CDR3 spells CASLPTSGSTDTQYF. The CDR3 DNA follows: TGTGCCAGCCTCCCGACTAGCGGAAGCACAGATACGCAGTATTTT.

V usage is TRBV7-9 and J usage is TRBJ1-2; 12 bases are a match to TRBD1. V shed 1 base, J shed 6 bases, and the junction held 9 bases outside the gene matches. This CDR3 comprises 17 residues. The V gene's germline CDR1 is SEHNR and CDR2 FQNEAQ (reference sequence). The chain's CDR3 is CASSLDPGQGAQDGYTF. CDR3 DNA sequence: TGTGCCAGCAGCTTAGATCCGGGACAGGGGGCGCAGGATGGCTACACCTTC.

The V gene is TRBV7-3, the J gene TRBJ2-5, with 7 bases that match TRBD1. From germline, CDR1 is SGHTA and CDR2 FQGTGA. The CDR3 runs to 15 residues. V dropped 2 bases and J dropped 2; count of bases not matched to a gene: 5. CDR3 in amino acids: CASSLEGQPQETQYF. CDR3 in DNA: TGTGCCAGCAGCTTAGAGGGACAGCCTCAAGAGACCCAGTACTTC.

J is TRBJ1-4 and V is TRBV2, with a possible D match to TRBD1 (6 bases). The CDR3 contains 16 residues. The germline V and J ends were trimmed by 6 bases and 3 bases, with 17 bases remaining between them. The V gene's germline CDR1 is SNHLY and CDR2 FYNNEI. For the CDR3, the DNA is TGTGCCAGCAGGGAAACAGGGATCCCGGCTAATGAAAAACTGTTTTTT. The encoded protein is CASRETGIPANEKLFF.

The chain has TRBV7-2 and TRBJ2-7, with D possibly being TRBD1 or TRBD2 (6 bases each). From germline, CDR1 is SGHTA and CDR2 FQGNSA. V was trimmed by 3 bases and J by 0 bases, leaving 12 bases between them. The CDR3 loop spans 15 amino acids. CDR3 sequence (DNA): TGTGCCAGCAGCTTGGAAGGAGGGGGCTCCTACGAGCAGTACTTC. Protein sequence: CASSLEGGGSYEQYF.

The chain uses TRBV7-9 and TRBJ2-1; 10 bases line up with TRBD2. The CDR3 sequence is 18 residues long. After removal of 1 base from V and 8 bases from J, the junction contained 14 bases not matched to a gene. CDR1 is SEHNR, CDR2 FQNEAQ, per germline (reference sequence). As DNA, the CDR3 is TGTGCCAGCAGCTTAGTGGTTAGCGGGGGGCCCGCACAGCATGAGCAGTTCTTC. This gives the protein CASSLVVSGGPAQHEQFF.

This chain links TRBV11-3 with TRBJ1-2; D is perhaps TRBD1 (6 bases). The V end lost 4 bases, the J end lost 5 bases, and 14 bases lay between the germline ends. The CDR3 covers 14 residues. The germline V gene has CDR1 SGHNT and CDR2 YENEEA. The CDR3 bases are TGTGCCAGCAGCTCTCCGGGACACCGTTATGGCTACACCTTC. This encodes CASSSPGHRYGYTF.

About this clone itself: Other DNA sequences in the same sample also yield this CDR3. The rearrangement links TRBV5-1 to TRBJ1-2; 8 positions match TRBD1. V was pared by 4 bases and J by 6 bases, with 8 bases of the junction left unmatched. Germline CDR1 is SGHRS and CDR2 is YFSETQ. The CDR3 has 14 amino acids. The CDR3 reads CASSLAGTGDGYTF. As DNA, the CDR3 is TGCGCCAGCAGCCTGGCAGGGACAGGTGATGGCTACACCTTC. Full variable domain (missing parts from reference TRBV5-1 and TRBJ1-2): KAGVTQTPRYLIKTRGQQVTLSCSPISGHRSVSWYQQTPGQGLQFLFEYFSETQRNKGNFPGRFSGRQFSNSRSEMNVSTLELGDSALYLCASSLAGTGDGYTFGSGTRLTVV.

The rearrangement uses TRBV11-2 and TRBJ2-1; D possibly corresponds to TRBD1 (6 bases). This CDR3 region has 14 residues. Germline lookup yields CDR1 SGHAT and CDR2 FQNNGV. Trimming removed 0 bases at V and 9 bases at J, with 12 bases between. The CDR3 here is CASSLDWGRPEQFF. The CDR3 region has the DNA TGTGCCAGCAGCTTAGATTGGGGGCGTCCTGAGCAGTTCTTC.

This clone was seen a handful of times. The chain employs TRBV4-3 and TRBJ1-2; D is unresolved. Germline V lookup: CDR1 LGHNA, CDR2 YSLEER. V lost 0 bases, J lost 4 bases, and 15 bases lay in between. The CDR3 has 16 residues. CDR3 bases: TGCGCCAGCAGCCAAGAAATAAGCTCGGTTAGCTATGGCTACACCTTC. Translating gives CASSQEISSVSYGYTF.

In nucleotides, the CDR3 is TGCGCCAGCAGCCGGATCCGAGGGGGGACAGATACGCAGTATTTT. This encodes CASSRIRGGTDTQYF. The chain is built from TRBV5-1 and TRBJ2-3, with D possibly being TRBD1 or TRBD2 (6 bases each). The CDR3 covers 15 residues. CDR1 is SGHRS, CDR2 YFSETQ, per germline. Between the trimmed V and J ends, which lost 4 bases and 3 bases, there was a span of 15 bases.

The chain couples TRBV27 to TRBJ1-1; D perhaps matches TRBD1 (6 bases). V lost 5 bases to trimming and J lost 4 bases, with 17 bases between them. The germline V gene has CDR1 MNHEY and CDR2 SMNVEV (reference sequence). This CDR3 has 15 amino acids. DNA of the CDR3: TGTGCCAGCAGTGCCAAGACAGGAGCGAGCACTGAAGCTTTCTTT. Residues: CASSAKTGASTEAFF.

The chain uses TRBV4-3 and TRBJ1-6, with a possible D match to TRBD1 (6 bases). The germline V gene encodes CDR1 LGHNA and CDR2 YSLEER. CDR3 length: 15 amino acids. With 2 bases removed from V and 7 bases from J, the gap between germline ends came to 12 bases. CDR3 sequence (DNA): TGCGCCAGCAGCCAATCGACAGGCCTAAATTCACCCCTCCACTTT. Its protein product is CASSQSTGLNSPLHF.

The chain combines TRBV28 with TRBJ2-7, with TRBD2 matching 11 bases. Germline V gene lookup returns CDR1 MDHEN and CDR2 SYDVKM. The length of the CDR3 is 16 residues. With V trimmed by 5 bases and J by 0 bases, 6 bases remained unmatched. This CDR3 reads CASSGTSGGLSYEQYF. In DNA form, the CDR3 reads TGTGCCAGCAGTGGGACTAGCGGCGGACTCTCCTACGAGCAGTACTTC. Full variable domain (missing parts from reference TRBV28 and TRBJ2-7): DVKVTQSSRYLVKRTGEKVFLECVQDMDHENMFWYRQDPGLGLRLIYFSYDVKMKEKGDIPEGYSVSREKKERFSLILESASTNQTSMYLCASSGTSGGLSYEQYFGPGTRLTVT.